A single sample is the source of the 25 T cell receptor beta chains below, sequenced in a study of radiotherapy plus CTLA-4 blockade in lung cancer. The table came from immunoSEQ multiplex PCR; TCRdb's copy has only in-frame clones and leaves some out. The sample lists roughly 90,000 clones, 88% occurring once. This material consisted of peripheral blood, taken from a patient treated with radiotherapy plus ipilimumab. These receptor sequences come from a human donor with non-small cell lung cancer that progressed on radiotherapy plus ipilimumab.

This chain joins TRBV10-2 and TRBJ1-1; D unresolved. From germline, CDR1 is WSHSY and CDR2 SAAADI. CDR3 length equals 16 residues. V was cut by 5 bases and J by 1 base, with 17 bases left in between. The CDR3 spells CASSRGLEAPNTEAFF. CDR3 in DNA: TGCGCCAGCAGTCGGGGTCTTGAGGCGCCGAACACTGAAGCTTTCTTT.

The chain couples TRBV20-1 to TRBJ2-1, with unresolved D. V lost 4 bases and J lost 7, with 5 bases in between. This CDR3 region has 10 residues. CDR1 is DFQATT, CDR2 SNEGSKA, per germline (reference sequence). The CDR3 nucleotides are TGCAGTGCTAAAGGAAATGAGCAGTTCTTC. It specifies CSAKGNEQFF.

A note on this clone: The conserved phenylalanine or tryptophan is not found at the CDR3 terminus, so this likely reflects a read error. The CDR3 here is CASSPTLDRPPDTEAFL. The CDR3, as DNA: TGTGCCAGCAGTCCTACCTTGGACAGGCCCCCCGACACTGAAGCTTTCCTT. The chain joins TRBV27 to TRBJ1-1; 7 bases align to TRBD1. With V trimmed by 5 bases and J by 3 bases, 15 bases remained unmatched. Germline V gene data show CDR1 as MNHEY and CDR2 as SMNVEV (reference sequence). The CDR3 spans 17 residues.

The chain uses TRBV7-9 and TRBJ1-2, with a tentative D call TRBD1 (5 bases). CDR3 length equals 16 residues. From germline, CDR1 is SEHNR and CDR2 FQNEAQ (reference sequence). Trimming shortened V by 4 bases and J by 4 bases, and 19 bases separated the two germline ends. CDR3 in DNA: TGTGCCAGCAGCTCGAGCGGGGGTGGTGGCATCTATGGCTACACCTTC. Its protein product is CASSSSGGGGIYGYTF.

The table lists this clone with a count of one. This rearrangement joins TRBV29-1 to TRBJ1-2, with D hard to call. Germline CDR1 and CDR2: SQVTM and ANQGSEA. The germline V and J ends were trimmed by 4 bases and 7 bases, with 10 bases remaining between them. The CDR3 sequence is 11 residues long. The CDR3 nucleotides are TGCAGCGTTGGGGTAGGGCTTGGCTACACCTTC. Its translation: CSVGVGLGYTF. Looking up the rest from reference TRBV29-1 and TRBJ1-2 gives the full variable domain: SAVISQKPSRDICQRGTSLTIQCQVDSQVTMMFWYRQQPGQSLTLIATANQGSEATYESGFVIDKFPISRPNLTFSTLTVSNMSPEDSSIYLCSVGVGLGYTFGSGTRLTVV.

The chain recombines TRBV5-1 with TRBJ2-1, with 8 bases lining up with TRBD2. This CDR3 is built from 13 residues. Germline V lookup: CDR1 SGHRS, CDR2 YFSETQ. Trimming took 4 bases from V and 4 from J; bases not matched to a gene: 1. The chain's CDR3 is CASSREGYNEQFF. CDR3 DNA: TGCGCCAGCAGCCGGGAGGGGTACAATGAGCAGTTCTTC. Full variable domain (outside the CDR3, taken from reference TRBV5-1 and TRBJ2-1): KAGVTQTPRYLIKTRGQQVTLSCSPISGHRSVSWYQQTPGQGLQFLFEYFSETQRNKGNFPGRFSGRQFSNSRSEMNVSTLELGDSALYLCASSREGYNEQFFGPGTRLTVL.

The table lists this clone with a few counts. The chain has TRBV28 and TRBJ1-2, with TRBD1 matching 7 bases. Germline lookup yields CDR1 MDHEN and CDR2 SYDVKM. V was pared by 8 bases and J by 7 bases, with 7 bases of the junction left unmatched. CDR3 size: 12 residues. The DNA of the CDR3 is TGTGCCAGCTCACAGGGGAAGTCTGGCTACACCTTC. Translated, it gives CASSQGKSGYTF.

V gene TRBV2 combines with J gene TRBJ2-1, with 8 nucleotides matching TRBD2. This CDR3 is built from 14 residues. The junction had 4 bases not matched to a gene; V was cut back by 8 bases and J by 1 base. Germline CDR1 is SNHLY and CDR2 is FYNNEI. The CDR3 region is CASLSGTSYNEQFF. The CDR3 DNA is TGTGCCAGCCTTAGCGGGACGTCCTACAATGAGCAGTTCTTC.

The chain has TRBV7-3 and TRBJ2-1, with D perhaps given as TRBD1 or TRBD2 (5 bases each). The CDR3 contains 13 residues. Germline loops: CDR1 SGHTA, CDR2 FQGTGA. V was clipped by 2 bases and J by 10 bases, with 12 bases between them. CDR3 sequence reads: CASSLGTVQEQFF. The CDR3 nucleotides read TGTGCCAGCAGCTTAGGGACGGTCCAGGAGCAGTTCTTC.

The CDR3 nucleotides read TGTGCCAGCAGCAAACTAGCGGGAGGAGGAGAGACCCAGTACTTC. It encodes CASSKLAGGGETQYF. V is TRBV7-8 and J is TRBJ2-5, with TRBD2 matching 12 bases. Germline assignment: CDR1 SGHVS and CDR2 FQNEAQ. CDR3 length equals 15 residues. Germline trimming cut 5 bases from V and 4 bases from J; bases unmatched to any gene: 5.

CDR3: CASSQGTTQETQYF. Here the CDR3 DNA reads TGTGCCAGCAGCCAAGGTACTACCCAAGAGACCCAGTACTTC. The V and J genes are TRBV4-2 and TRBJ2-5; D gene unclear. The CDR3 sequence is 14 residues long. Trimming removed 1 base from V and 1 base from J, with 7 bases in between. Germline V gene lookup returns CDR1 LGHNA and CDR2 YNFKEQ.

The chain couples TRBV19 to TRBJ1-2; D uncertain. Germline CDR1 reads LNHDA; CDR2 reads SQIVND (reference sequence). Trimming cost V 6 bases and J 3 bases, with 8 bases left between them. This CDR3 region has 12 residues. CDR3 nucleotides: TGTGCCAGTAGCCCCCAGCACTATGGCTACACCTTC. This sequence encodes CASSPQHYGYTF.

V and J are TRBV11-2 and TRBJ2-1; 10 nucleotides line up with TRBD2. The CDR3 totals 15 residues. Germline CDR1 reads SGHAT; CDR2 reads FQNNGV. V lost 2 bases to trimming and J lost 10 bases; unmatched junction nucleotides: 8. CDR3 sequence: CASSLWLAGAPEQFF. The DNA for the CDR3 is TGTGCCAGCAGCTTATGGCTAGCGGGAGCCCCAGAGCAGTTCTTC.

In its sample, this clone was seen a few times. J is TRBJ1-1 and V is TRBV10-3; 7 bases are a match to TRBD1. V lost 8 bases and J lost 1; bases outside the gene matches: 16. The germline gives CDR1 ENHRY, CDR2 SYGVKD. This CDR3 spans 17 amino acids. The CDR3 region is CAIQNGQGGFGNTEAFF. The DNA for the CDR3 is TGTGCCATCCAGAACGGCCAGGGGGGGTTCGGGAACACTGAAGCTTTCTTT.

The chain employs TRBV7-5 and TRBJ2-7; TRBD1, the table's D call, was not compared with the DNA. TRBV7-5 is assigned pseudogene status. The CDR3 sequence is 12 residues long. The CDR3 nucleotides are TGTGCCAGAAGGACAGGGGGGGGCGAGCAGTACTTC. Translating gives CARRTGGGEQYF.

This clone has a single count. The chain joins TRBV9 to TRBJ2-1; unclear D gene. Trimming removed 3 bases at V and 10 bases at J, with 11 bases between. Germline-derived CDR1 and CDR2 are SGDLS and YYNGEE. The CDR3 totals 12 residues. CDR3: CASSGLGREQFF. CDR3 nucleotides: TGTGCCAGCAGCGGTCTAGGACGCGAGCAGTTCTTC.

The V and J genes are TRBV27 and TRBJ2-1; D is undetermined. V shed 5 bases and J shed 1 base, with 18 bases lying between them. CDR1 and CDR2 from the germline V gene are MNHEY and SMNVEV (reference sequence). The CDR3 is made up of 17 amino acids. Here the CDR3 DNA reads TGTGCCAGCAGTCCGTCTTTGGGTGAGTGGTCCTACAATGAGCAGTTCTTC. Protein product: CASSPSLGEWSYNEQFF.

The chain couples TRBV29-1 to TRBJ2-7; 12 bases are shared with TRBD2. Germline CDR1 and CDR2: SQVTM and ANQGSEA. The CDR3 is 13 amino acids. Unmatched junction bases numbered 7, after V lost 7 bases and J lost 6 bases. The CDR3 region is CSGRLAGEGEQYF. Written as DNA, the CDR3 is TGCAGCGGTCGACTAGCGGGAGAAGGCGAGCAGTACTTC.

The rearrangement links TRBV4-1 to TRBJ1-1; 7 bases agree with TRBD1. Trimming removed 0 bases from V and 4 bases from J; junction bases left unmatched: 11. Germline V gives CDR1 MGHRA, CDR2 YSYEKL. This CDR3 has 17 residues. In nucleotides, the CDR3 is TGCGCCAGCAGCCAAGACGGGATGGGCAGGGGGGGCACTGAAGCTTTCTTT. This encodes CASSQDGMGRGGTEAFF.

This chain connects TRBV18 to TRBJ2-1; possibly TRBD1 for D (5 bases). Germline values: CDR1 KGHSH, CDR2 LQKENI. The CDR3 has 14 amino acids. Trimming took 3 bases from V and 7 from J, leaving 13 bases between them. CDR3 DNA: TGTGCCAGCTCACCTCCGTCCAGGGTAAATGAGCAGTTCTTC. This encodes CASSPPSRVNEQFF.

This clone was counted a single time. The DNA for the CDR3 is TGTGCCAGCAGCTTAGCGACAGGGTCCGGAAACACCATATATTTT. Its translation: CASSLATGSGNTIYF. The chain has TRBV11-2 and TRBJ1-3, with TRBD1 matching 7 bases. With 1 base clipped from V and 4 bases from J, the junction kept 4 bases outside the gene matches. In germline, CDR1 is SGHAT, CDR2 FQNNGV. This CDR3 comprises 15 residues.

The chain employs TRBV9 and TRBJ2-7; the D gene could be TRBD1 or TRBD2 (5 bases each). The CDR3 sequence is 15 residues long. The germline CDR1 and CDR2 sequences are SGDLS and YYNGEE. The ends were cut back, 4 bases at V and 3 bases at J, with 17 bases in the middle. CDR3 amino acids: CASSPAEGNDYEQYF. The CDR3 region has the DNA TGTGCCAGCAGCCCAGCCGAGGGGAACGACTACGAGCAGTACTTC.

The chain employs TRBV10-3 and TRBJ1-2, with 8 positions matching TRBD1. There are 15 residues in the CDR3. V lost 2 bases and J lost 3; bases outside the gene matches: 5. The V gene's germline CDR1 is ENHRY and CDR2 SYGVKD. In nucleotides, the CDR3 is TGTGCCATCAGTGAGCCAGGACAGGGTGACTATGGCTACACCTTC. This gives the protein CAISEPGQGDYGYTF.

Notes on this clone: This same CDR3 is encoded by further DNA sequences in the sample. V is TRBV7-9 and J is TRBJ2-4; TRBD2 aligns across 13 bases. Looked up from germline, CDR1 is SEHNR and CDR2 is FQNEAQ (reference sequence). This CDR3 spans 16 amino acids. V lost 4 bases, J lost 6 bases, and 6 bases stayed unmatched. CDR3 in DNA: TGTGCCAGCAGCTCTGGGACTAGCGGGATGGGAAACATTCAGTACTTC. Translation gives CASSSGTSGMGNIQYF.

The chain joins TRBV9 to TRBJ2-2, with a tentative D call TRBD2 (5 bases). CDR1 is SGDLS, CDR2 YYNGEE, per germline. V was cut by 0 bases and J by 4 bases, with 10 bases left in between. The CDR3 has 15 amino acids. CDR3 protein: CASSVDGIRTGELFF. The CDR3 DNA reads TGTGCCAGCAGCGTAGACGGGATACGCACCGGGGAGCTGTTTTTT.